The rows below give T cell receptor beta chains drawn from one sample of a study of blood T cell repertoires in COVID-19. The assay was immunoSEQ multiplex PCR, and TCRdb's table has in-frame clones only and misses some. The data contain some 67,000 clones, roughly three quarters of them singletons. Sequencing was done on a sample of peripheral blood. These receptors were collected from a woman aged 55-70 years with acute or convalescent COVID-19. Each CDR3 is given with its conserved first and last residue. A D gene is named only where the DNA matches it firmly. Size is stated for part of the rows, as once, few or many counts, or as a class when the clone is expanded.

cdr3_nt: TGTGCCAGTAGTCCACAAACAGGGTCCTACGAGCAGTACTTC; cdr3_aa: CASSPQTGSYEQYF; v_call: TRBV19; j_call: TRBJ2-7; d_call: NA; clone_size: NA
cdr3_nt: TGTGCCAGCTCACTGGGAGGGAGGGATTCACCCCTCCACTTT; cdr3_aa: CASSLGGRDSPLHF; v_call: TRBV18; j_call: TRBJ1-6; d_call: NA; clone_size: NA
cdr3_nt: TGTGCCAGCAGCCAAGGGCCCGAACAGGGGAGGAACTATGGCTACACCTTC; cdr3_aa: CASSQGPEQGRNYGYTF; v_call: TRBV4-2; j_call: TRBJ1-2; d_call: TRBD1; clone_size: NA
cdr3_nt: TGTGCCAGCAGCTTCATGGGGGGGGAGACCCAGTACTTC; cdr3_aa: CASSFMGGETQYF; v_call: TRBV7-2; j_call: TRBJ2-5; d_call: TRBD2; clone_size: NA
cdr3_nt: TGTGCCAGCAGCTTAGCTGCTAGCGGAACCTACGAGCAGTACTTC; cdr3_aa: CASSLAASGTYEQYF; v_call: TRBV7-3; j_call: TRBJ2-7; d_call: TRBD2; clone_size: NA
cdr3_nt: TGTGCCAGTACGGGACGCGAGACAGGGAGGTTCGGGGAGCTGTTTTTT; cdr3_aa: CASTGRETGRFGELFF; v_call: TRBV19; j_call: TRBJ2-2; d_call: NA; clone_size: NA
cdr3_nt: TGTGCCAGCAGCTTGGTAGGGGAGGCTGGTGGCTACACCTTC; cdr3_aa: CASSLVGEAGGYTF; v_call: TRBV5-4; j_call: TRBJ1-2; d_call: NA; clone_size: NA
cdr3_nt: TGTGCCAGCAGCTTAGAAAAGGGGTCAGGGGAAAAACTGTTTTTT; cdr3_aa: CASSLEKGSGEKLFF; v_call: TRBV7-9; j_call: TRBJ1-4; d_call: NA; clone_size: NA
cdr3_nt: TGTGCCACCGGAAGGACAGGTGAGAGGACAGATACGCAGTATTTT; cdr3_aa: CATGRTGERTDTQYF; v_call: TRBV24-1; j_call: TRBJ2-3; d_call: TRBD1; clone_size: NA
cdr3_nt: TGCGCCAGCAGCCAACACATACAGGGTCTGGGCAATGAGCAGTTCTTC; cdr3_aa: CASSQHIQGLGNEQFF; v_call: TRBV4-1; j_call: TRBJ2-1; d_call: NA; clone_size: few
cdr3_nt: TGTGCCAGCAGCCCCCGAGGGACTAGCGGGGGGGAACCACAAGAGACCCAGTACTTC; cdr3_aa: CASSPRGTSGGEPQETQYF; v_call: TRBV7-8; j_call: TRBJ2-5; d_call: TRBD2; clone_size: NA
cdr3_nt: TGTGCCAGCAGGTTTACAGGGGGCTCCGATCAGCCCCAGCATTTT; cdr3_aa: CASRFTGGSDQPQHF; v_call: TRBV21-1; j_call: TRBJ1-5; d_call: NA; clone_size: NA
cdr3_nt: TGTGCCAGCAGTTTATCGAAGGGACAGGGGGGAAATCAGCCCCAGCATTTT; cdr3_aa: CASSLSKGQGGNQPQHF; v_call: TRBV27; j_call: TRBJ1-5; d_call: TRBD1; clone_size: NA
cdr3_nt: TGCGCCAGCAGCCTCTGGGACAGCTCCTACGAGCAGTACTTC; cdr3_aa: CASSLWDSSYEQYF; v_call: TRBV5-1; j_call: TRBJ2-7; d_call: TRBD1; clone_size: NA
cdr3_nt: TGTGCCAGTAGTCCCCGGTTTGAGGGCCGCGCGGATAGCTCTGGAAACACCATATATTTT; cdr3_aa: CASSPRFEGRADSSGNTIYF; v_call: TRBV19; j_call: TRBJ1-3; d_call: NA; clone_size: NA
cdr3_nt: TGTGCCAGCAGTTACGGAGGGGACCGGACCTACGAGCAGTACTTC; cdr3_aa: CASSYGGDRTYEQYF; v_call: TRBV6-6; j_call: TRBJ2-7; d_call: NA; clone_size: NA
cdr3_nt: TGTGCCAGCAGCACCGGACAGGGATACGAGACCCAGTACTTC; cdr3_aa: CASSTGQGYETQYF; v_call: TRBV7-2; j_call: TRBJ2-5; d_call: TRBD1; clone_size: once
cdr3_nt: TGTGCCAGCAGCTTAGTGCAGGGGGCCTACGAGCAGTACTTC; cdr3_aa: CASSLVQGAYEQYF; v_call: TRBV11-2; j_call: TRBJ2-7; d_call: TRBD1; clone_size: NA
cdr3_nt: TGTGCCTCCAAACCGACAGGGGGCCGGTTTACTGAAGCTTTCTTT; cdr3_aa: CASKPTGGRFTEAFF; v_call: TRBV30; j_call: TRBJ1-1; d_call: TRBD1; clone_size: NA
cdr3_nt: TGTGCCAGCAGCCATACTAGGGCGCCAGAGACCCAGTACTTC; cdr3_aa: CASSHTRAPETQYF; v_call: TRBV3-1/TRBV3-2; j_call: TRBJ2-5; d_call: NA; clone_size: NA
cdr3_nt: TGTGCCAGCAGTCTGGGACTAGCGGGGGGTAATGAGCAGTTCTTC; cdr3_aa: CASSLGLAGGNEQFF; v_call: TRBV6-5; j_call: TRBJ2-1; d_call: TRBD2; clone_size: few
cdr3_nt: TGTGCCAGCAGCAGATCCTCCGTTCAGGGCTATAGCTCCTACAATGAGCAGTTCTTC; cdr3_aa: CASSRSSVQGYSSYNEQFF; v_call: TRBV11-2; j_call: TRBJ2-1; d_call: NA; clone_size: NA
cdr3_nt: TGCGCCAGCAGGGGGCGCGGGGCCGATGAGCAGTTCTTC; cdr3_aa: CASRGRGADEQFF; v_call: TRBV5-1; j_call: TRBJ2-1; d_call: NA; clone_size: NA
cdr3_nt: TGTGCCATCACCCTCGGGCAGGGCCTTAACTATGGCTACACCTTC; cdr3_aa: CAITLGQGLNYGYTF; v_call: TRBV10-3; j_call: TRBJ1-2; d_call: NA; clone_size: NA
cdr3_nt: TGTGCCAGCAGCATCGACAGGAACTATGGCTACACCTTC; cdr3_aa: CASSIDRNYGYTF; v_call: TRBV6-1; j_call: TRBJ1-2; d_call: NA; clone_size: NA
cdr3_nt: TGTGCCAGCAGCCACGCCCCTTTGAGGGGAGGTGGCTACACCTTC; cdr3_aa: CASSHAPLRGGGYTF; v_call: TRBV5-5; j_call: TRBJ1-2; d_call: NA; clone_size: NA
cdr3_nt: TGCGCCAGCGCCTACAGGGACGGTTACAATGAGCAGTTCTTC; cdr3_aa: CASAYRDGYNEQFF; v_call: TRBV5-1; j_call: TRBJ2-1; d_call: NA; clone_size: NA
cdr3_nt: TGCGCCAGCAGCCAATCGGGCTACGAGCAGTACTTC; cdr3_aa: CASSQSGYEQYF; v_call: TRBV4-1; j_call: TRBJ2-7; d_call: NA; clone_size: medium-sized
cdr3_nt: TGTGCCAGCAGCCAGGGTGCGAACACTGAAGCTTTCTTT; cdr3_aa: CASSQGANTEAFF; v_call: TRBV21-1; j_call: TRBJ1-1; d_call: NA; clone_size: NA
cdr3_nt: TGTGCCACGAGAGCTGGGGCCAACGTCCTGACTTTC; cdr3_aa: CATRAGANVLTF; v_call: TRBV28; j_call: TRBJ2-6; d_call: NA; clone_size: NA
cdr3_nt: TGTGCCAGCAGGACGGCGGGGGGGAGTGAGCAGTACTTC; cdr3_aa: CASRTAGGSEQYF; v_call: TRBV12-3/TRBV12-4; j_call: TRBJ2-7; d_call: TRBD2; clone_size: few
cdr3_nt: TGCGCCAGCACCGCGGGGGGGCAAGAGACCCAGTACTTC; cdr3_aa: CASTAGGQETQYF; v_call: TRBV5-1; j_call: TRBJ2-5; d_call: TRBD2; clone_size: NA
cdr3_nt: TGTGCCAGTGAGACAGGGGGAAAATCCGGGGAGCTGTTTTTT; cdr3_aa: CASETGGKSGELFF; v_call: TRBV19; j_call: TRBJ2-2; d_call: TRBD1; clone_size: NA
cdr3_nt: TGTGCCAGCTCACCTAAGACAGGGGTAACTGAAGCTTTCTTT; cdr3_aa: CASSPKTGVTEAFF; v_call: TRBV18; j_call: TRBJ1-1; d_call: TRBD1; clone_size: NA
cdr3_nt: TGTGCCAGCAGTTTAGGAGGAGGCACTGAAGCTTTCTTT; cdr3_aa: CASSLGGGTEAFF; v_call: TRBV27; j_call: TRBJ1-1; d_call: NA; clone_size: NA
cdr3_nt: TGTGCCTGGAACAGGGCTGGAAACACCATATATTTT; cdr3_aa: CAWNRAGNTIYF; v_call: TRBV30; j_call: TRBJ1-3; d_call: NA; clone_size: NA
cdr3_nt: TGTGCCAGCAGTAGGGGGCAGAGCTCTAGCACAGATACGCAGTATTTT; cdr3_aa: CASSRGQSSSTDTQYF; v_call: TRBV6-6; j_call: TRBJ2-3; d_call: TRBD1; clone_size: NA
cdr3_nt: TGTGCCAGCAAGAGGACAGGGGTAGGGTCACCCCTCCACTTT; cdr3_aa: CASKRTGVGSPLHF; v_call: TRBV3-1/TRBV3-2; j_call: TRBJ1-6; d_call: TRBD1; clone_size: NA
cdr3_nt: TGTGCCAGCAGTGAATATCAATCAGGCCTTTACTTC; cdr3_aa: CASSEYQSGLYF; v_call: TRBV25-1; j_call: TRBJ2-5; d_call: NA; clone_size: NA